The 10 T cell receptor beta chains presented below share a single source sample, sequenced in a study of shared clonotypes between healthy human individuals (TCRdb year 2020). Preparation of the library involved the immunoSEQ multiplex PCR assay. The clones in this table, taken by TCRdb from immuneACCESS, are in-frame only. Not every clone is retained; where verified, under half of the shortfall comes from an unresolved V gene, and the cause of the rest is unknown. Across this sample there are roughly 300,000 clones, with 70% to 75% seen only once. About 10% of the sample lies in the top ten. The material sequenced was memory CD4+ T cells sorted from blood. Sample cell subset or site, as interpreted from the label and publication: CD45RA-negative fraction. These receptors all stem from a man aged 25-45 years in good health.

This clone was counted between two and nine times. The V gene is TRBV12-5, the J gene TRBJ2-2; TRBD1 aligns across 7 bases. CDR1 is LGHNT and CDR2 is FRNRAP in the germline V gene. Trimming at V came to 0 bases and at J to 8 bases, leaving 6 bases not matched to a gene. This CDR3 has 15 amino acids. The CDR3 DNA reads as TGTGCTAGTGGTTTGGTCAGACAGGGTTCGGGGGAGCTGTTTTTT. This translates into CASGLVRQGSGELFF.

The J gene is TRBJ1-4, the V gene TRBV27; 9 positions match TRBD1. Losses at the gene ends were 2 bases for V and 6 bases for J; bases not matched to a gene: 7. Germline CDR1 MNHEY, CDR2 SMNVEV (reference sequence). The CDR3 totals 16 residues. This CDR3 is CASSLAIDRGYEKLFF. The CDR3 bases are TGTGCCAGCAGTTTAGCGATTGACAGGGGGTATGAAAAACTGTTTTTT. The entire variable domain, with the rest obtained from reference TRBV27 and TRBJ1-4, is as follows: EAQVTQNPRYLITVTGKKLTVTCSQNMNHEYMSWYRQDPGLGLRQIYYSMNVEVTDKGDVPEGYKVSRKEKRNFPLILESPSPNQTSLYFCASSLAIDRGYEKLFFGSGTQLSVL.

There are a few counts of this clone. The rearrangement uses TRBV19 and TRBJ1-5; 7 bases are a match to TRBD1. V lost 9 bases, J lost 5 bases, and 7 bases stayed unmatched. Germline V lookup: CDR1 LNHDA, CDR2 SQIVND (reference sequence). The CDR3 covers 13 residues. The CDR3 DNA is TGTGCCAGCCAGGACAGGTCCGATCAGCCCCAGCATTTT. It translates to CASQDRSDQPQHF.

This CDR3 reads CASSLRTGDYNYGYTF. The CDR3 nucleotides read TGCGCCAGCAGCTTGCGGACAGGGGACTACAACTATGGCTACACCTTC. V gene TRBV5-1 combines with J gene TRBJ1-2, with 9 bases matching TRBD1. The length of the CDR3 is 16 residues. Germline loops: CDR1 SGHRS, CDR2 YFSETQ. V trimming: 1 base; J trimming: 2 bases; junction bases outside the gene matches: 6. Looking up the rest from reference TRBV5-1 and TRBJ1-2 gives the full variable domain: KAGVTQTPRYLIKTRGQQVTLSCSPISGHRSVSWYQQTPGQGLQFLFEYFSETQRNKGNFPGRFSGRQFSNSRSEMNVSTLELGDSALYLCASSLRTGDYNYGYTFGSGTRLTVV.

This chain uses TRBV19 with TRBJ2-1, with 14 positions matching TRBD2. Germline trimming cut 5 bases from V and 8 bases from J; bases unmatched to any gene: 8. This CDR3 has 16 residues. Germline V gene sequence: CDR1 LNHDA, CDR2 SQIVND (reference sequence). CDR3 loop: CASSVRLAGGPYEQFF. CDR3 DNA sequence: TGTGCCAGTAGTGTAAGACTAGCGGGAGGGCCCTATGAGCAGTTCTTC.

This chain uses TRBV28 with TRBJ2-1, with no clear D. This CDR3 region has 13 residues. Deletions cut 2 bases from V and 6 bases from J, with 8 bases between. Per the germline V gene, CDR1 is MDHEN and CDR2 is SYDVKM. The chain's CDR3 is CASSLVRPNEQFF. For the CDR3, the DNA is TGTGCCAGCAGTTTAGTTAGACCCAATGAGCAGTTCTTC.

In nucleotides, the CDR3 is TGCGCCAGCAGCCTTACTAGCGGGAGGGCCAGTGACATTCAGTACTTC. Its translation is CASSLTSGRASDIQYF. The rearrangement uses TRBV4-1 and TRBJ2-4, with 13 positions matching TRBD2. The CDR3 length is 16 residues. Germline V gene sequence: CDR1 MGHRA, CDR2 YSYEKL. J gave up 8 bases and V 4 bases, and 8 bases lay outside the gene matches.

The chain couples TRBV5-1 to TRBJ1-4; 9 nucleotides align to TRBD1. V trimming: 4 bases; J trimming: 7 bases; junction bases outside the gene matches: 11. Germline V gives CDR1 SGHRS, CDR2 YFSETQ. CDR3 length: 16 amino acids. The CDR3 region is CASSRWGQGDGEKLFF. Written as DNA, the CDR3 is TGCGCCAGCAGCCGTTGGGGACAGGGCGACGGTGAAAAACTGTTTTTT.

The chain uses TRBV29-1 and TRBJ2-1; 14 positions match TRBD2. Germline CDR1 and CDR2: SQVTM and ANQGSEA. V gave up 6 bases and J gave up 8 bases; unmatched junction bases: 12. The CDR3 runs 16 residues. For the CDR3, the DNA is TGCAGCGTGGGGACTAGCGGGAGATTTAGTGGCCATGAGCAGTTCTTC. This translates into CSVGTSGRFSGHEQFF.

Concerning this clone: This likely stems from a read error, as it lies one base from a far larger clone. This chain joins TRBV7-9 and TRBJ2-7, with D perhaps TRBD1 (5 bases). Germline loops: CDR1 SEHNR, CDR2 FQNEAQ (reference sequence). This CDR3 has 15 amino acids. The CDR3, as DNA: TGTGCCAACAGCTTATTGGGGCAGGGCGGCCACGAGCAGTACTTC. Translated: CANSLLGQGGHEQYF.